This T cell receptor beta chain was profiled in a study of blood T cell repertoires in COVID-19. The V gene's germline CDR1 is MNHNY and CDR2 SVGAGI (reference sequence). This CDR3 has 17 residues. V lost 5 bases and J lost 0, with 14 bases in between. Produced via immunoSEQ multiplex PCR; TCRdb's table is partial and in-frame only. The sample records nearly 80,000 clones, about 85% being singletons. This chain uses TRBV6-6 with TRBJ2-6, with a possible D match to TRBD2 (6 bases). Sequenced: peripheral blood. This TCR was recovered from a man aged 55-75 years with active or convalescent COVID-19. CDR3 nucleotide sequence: TGTGCCAGCAGTCCCCGCGGGATTAGCTCTGGGGCCAACGTCCTGACTTTC. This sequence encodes CASSPRGISSGANVLTF.